The 19 T cell receptor beta chains given below trace back to one sample, sequenced in a study of PD-L1 blockade in urothelial cancer. The time point was: pretreatment peripheral blood. Libraries were prepared by immunoSEQ multiplex PCR; TCRdb keeps only in-frame clonotypes and omits some of them. The sample lists 65,000 to 90,000 clones; around 83% were seen once. Sequences were derived from PBMCs, sampled around atezolizumab (anti-PD-L1) treatment. The receptors derive from a woman in her 70s with urothelial cancer.

In this sample, this clone turned up once. The chain recombines TRBV18 with TRBJ1-5; 9 bases map to TRBD1. This CDR3 region has 16 residues. Looked up from germline, CDR1 is KGHSH and CDR2 is LQKENI. J was trimmed by 1 base and V by 0 bases; bases with no gene match: 1. The DNA for the CDR3 is TGTGCCAGCTCACCACCGGGACAGGGAAGCAATCAGCCCCAGCATTTT. Translating it yields CASSPPGQGSNQPQHF.

The rearrangement joins TRBV10-3 to TRBJ2-7; D perhaps matches TRBD2 (6 bases). CDR3 size: 13 residues. V lost 7 bases, J lost 1 base, and 11 bases lay in between. Germline V CDR1 and CDR2: ENHRY, SYGVKD. CDR3 amino acids: CAIMEGLSYEQYF. DNA of the CDR3: TGTGCCATCATGGAGGGGCTGTCCTACGAGCAGTACTTC.

The chain joins TRBV18 to TRBJ1-1, with D unresolved. The CDR3 runs to 14 residues. CDR1 is KGHSH and CDR2 is LQKENI in the germline V gene. Trimming removed 2 bases from V and 0 bases from J, with 7 bases in between. The CDR3 sequence: CASSPFLLNTEAFF. CDR3 nucleotide sequence: TGTGCCAGCTCACCATTCCTCCTGAACACTGAAGCTTTCTTT.

The gene calls are TRBV10-3 and TRBJ1-2, with a tentative D call TRBD1 (5 bases). V shed 3 bases and J shed 4 bases, with 12 bases lying between them. The CDR3 has 14 residues. Germline V gene data show CDR1 as ENHRY and CDR2 as SYGVKD. The CDR3 DNA follows: TGTGCCATCAGTGAAGGAGGGGATGTCTATGGCTACACCTTC. It translates to CAISEGGDVYGYTF.

The chain joins TRBV6-6 to TRBJ1-2; D may be TRBD1 (6 bases). V was clipped by 5 bases and J by 0 bases, with 16 bases between them. The CDR3 is 16 residues long. Germline V gene lookup returns CDR1 MNHNY and CDR2 SVGAGI (reference sequence). In DNA form, the CDR3 reads TGTGCCAGCAGTCGGGGGGCTTTGACCTCTAACTATGGCTACACCTTC. The encoded protein is CASSRGALTSNYGYTF.

The V call is TRBV7-3, the J call TRBJ2-7; tentative D call: TRBD1 (6 bases). In germline, CDR1 is SGHTA, CDR2 FQGTGA. V was pared by 1 base and J by 4 bases, with 14 bases between. This CDR3 is 15 amino acids long. The CDR3 DNA sequence: TGTGCCAGCAGCTTAATAGGGGGTGAGAATTACGAGCAGTACTTC. Protein product: CASSLIGGENYEQYF.

This clone was observed a few times. The chain carries TRBV28 and TRBJ1-4; possible D gene TRBD1, 5 bases. Trimming took off 5 bases at V and 7 bases at J, with 14 bases between the two ends. The CDR3 length is 14 residues. Per germline, CDR1 MDHEN and CDR2 SYDVKM. CDR3 sequence reads: CASSPPGKVEKLFF. As DNA, the CDR3 is TGTGCCAGCAGTCCTCCAGGGAAGGTTGAAAAACTGTTTTTT.

This chain connects TRBV2 to TRBJ2-1, with 7 bases aligning to TRBD2. The CDR3 spans 12 residues. Per germline, CDR1 SNHLY and CDR2 FYNNEI. Trimming at V came to 4 bases and at J to 10 bases, leaving 4 bases not matched to a gene. DNA for the CDR3: TGTGCCAGCAGTGGGCGGGAGCGAGAGCAGTTCTTC. Translation: CASSGREREQFF.

V and J are TRBV5-1 and TRBJ1-1; D unclear. Trimming left V 1 base short and J 1 base short, with 5 bases between. Germline CDR1 and CDR2: SGHRS and YFSETQ. The CDR3 consists of 13 residues. The chain's CDR3 is CASSLLGNTEAFF. The CDR3 coding sequence is TGCGCCAGCAGCTTGCTAGGGAACACTGAAGCTTTCTTT.

J is TRBJ2-7 and V is TRBV7-6; tentatively, D is TRBD1 (5 bases). V gave up 1 base and J gave up 6 bases, with 10 bases separating them. The V gene's germline CDR1 is SGHVS and CDR2 FNYEAQ. The CDR3 runs to 13 residues. The CDR3 protein is CASSLGGQGEQYF. For the CDR3, the DNA is TGTGCCAGCAGCTTAGGGGGCCAGGGCGAGCAGTACTTC.

The V gene is TRBV29-1, the J gene TRBJ2-1; TRBD2 matches 11 bases. Germline CDR1 is SQVTM and CDR2 is ANQGSEA. V shed 3 bases and J 9 bases; nucleotides not matched to a gene: 10. The CDR3 is 15 residues long. CDR3 in DNA: TGCAGCGTTGACTCTACTAGCGGGAGTTACGGTGAGCAGTTCTTC. It is translated as CSVDSTSGSYGEQFF.

For the CDR3, the DNA is TGTGCCAGCAGCTTAGGCTCCTATATACAGTACTTC. It codes for CASSLGSYIQYF. V usage is TRBV7-2 and J usage is TRBJ2-7; D not resolved. The CDR3 is 12 residues long. Deletions cut 1 base from V and 10 bases from J, with 11 bases between. The germline gives CDR1 SGHTA, CDR2 FQGNSA.

The chain recombines TRBV19 with TRBJ2-7, with 12 bases fitting TRBD1. Germline V lookup: CDR1 LNHDA, CDR2 SQIVND (reference sequence). The V and J ends lost 4 bases and 7 bases, in that order; junction bases with no gene match: 8. CDR3 length: 15 amino acids. This chain's CDR3 is CASSKPGQGAGEQYF. The CDR3 DNA reads TGTGCCAGTAGTAAACCGGGACAGGGGGCGGGAGAGCAGTACTTC.

The rearrangement joins TRBV5-1 to TRBJ1-1; D possibly corresponds to TRBD1 (6 bases). V lost 4 bases to trimming and J lost 4 bases, with 17 bases between them. The CDR3 length is 15 residues. Germline V gives CDR1 SGHRS, CDR2 YFSETQ. In DNA, the CDR3 is TGCGCCAGCAGCGCGGGGGACACCCGGGGCACTGAAGCTTTCTTT. Translating gives CASSAGDTRGTEAFF.

The gene calls are TRBV19 and TRBJ1-5, with 12 bases matching TRBD1. The germline V gene has CDR1 LNHDA and CDR2 SQIVND (reference sequence). The V segment lost 5 bases and the J segment 4 bases; nucleotides outside the gene matches: 3. CDR3 length: 15 residues. The CDR3 DNA follows: TGTGCCAGTAGTGGGACAGGGGGCATAAATCAGCCCCAGCATTTT. Encoded protein: CASSGTGGINQPQHF.

The chain couples TRBV2 to TRBJ2-3; unclear D gene. Germline CDR1 and CDR2: SNHLY and FYNNEI. The V gene lost 7 bases and the J gene lost 3 bases, with 11 bases spanning the gap. This CDR3 has 13 residues. The CDR3 nucleotides are TGTGCCAGCAACGGCGGTAAAACAGATACGCAGTATTTT. Amino acid sequence: CASNGGKTDTQYF. Full variable domain (rest looked up from reference TRBV2 and TRBJ2-3): EPEVTQTPSHQVTQMGQEVILRCVPISNHLYFYWYRQILGQKVEFLVSFYNNEISEKSEIFDDQFSVERPDGSNFTLKIRSTKLEDSAMYFCASNGGKTDTQYFGPGTRLTVL.

The J gene is TRBJ2-6, the V gene TRBV19; D is ambiguous. This CDR3 region has 17 residues. V was pared by 3 bases and J by 0 bases, with 12 bases between. Looked up from germline, CDR1 is LNHDA and CDR2 is SQIVND (reference sequence). This chain's CDR3 is CASSITTLGSGANVLTF. DNA of the CDR3: TGTGCCAGTAGTATTACCACTCTTGGCTCTGGGGCCAACGTCCTGACTTTC.

The V gene is TRBV4-1, the J gene TRBJ1-2; 8 bases align to TRBD1. CDR3 length equals 17 residues. Germline CDR1 reads MGHRA; CDR2 reads YSYEKL. With 3 bases clipped from V and 8 bases from J, the junction kept 17 bases outside the gene matches. The CDR3 nucleotides read TGCGCCAGCAGCCAGACCAGCCGGACAGGGACGGCTGAAGGCTACACCTTC. It translates to CASSQTSRTGTAEGYTF.

CDR3: CASSPQGITDTQYF. For the CDR3, the DNA is TGCGCCAGCAGTCCTCAGGGCATTACAGATACGCAGTATTTT. The rearrangement uses TRBV10-1 and TRBJ2-3, with D possibly matching TRBD1 (5 bases). V lost 5 bases to trimming and J lost 3 bases, with 12 bases between them. Germline V lookup: CDR1 WNHNN, CDR2 SYGVQD (reference sequence). The CDR3 is made up of 14 amino acids.